One and the same sample provided the 25 T cell receptor beta chains below, sequenced in a study of molecular identifiers for immune sequencing clone quantification. A single record per CDR3 protein comes from TCRdb applying MiXCR to the PCR reads. The sample shows 550,000 to 750,000 distinct CDR3 sequences, less than 20% of them seen only once. The sample comprised naive CD8+ T cells from blood, with Jurkat cell RNA spiked in. Subset meaning: FACS-sorted CD8+CD4-CCR7+CD45RA+ naive T cells. Receptors originate from a human donor in good health. Some libraries in this study had Jurkat cell RNA spiked in.

This clonotype was counted many times. This chain connects TRBV15 to TRBJ2-7, with TRBD1 matching 10 bases. V lost 0 bases and J lost 4; bases outside the gene matches: 9. The CDR3 sequence is 17 residues long. In germline, CDR1 is LNHNV, CDR2 YYDKDF (reference sequence). The CDR3 DNA reads TGTGCCACCAGCAGAGAGCCCAGGGACAGGGGTAATTACGAGCAGTACTTC. This encodes CATSREPRDRGNYEQYF.

This clonotype was picked up many times. The chain has TRBV28 and TRBJ1-5, with 8 bases that match TRBD1. V was pared by 2 bases and J by 7 bases, with 10 bases of the junction left unmatched. The CDR3 consists of 16 residues. CDR1 and CDR2 from the germline V gene are MDHEN and SYDVKM. The CDR3 DNA is TGTGCCAGCAGTTTAGGTGGGCAGGGGGCAGGACAGCCCCAGCATTTT. Amino acids: CASSLGGQGAGQPQHF.

In its sample, this clonotype was seen once. V and J are TRBV3-1 and TRBJ2-5; TRBD2 matches at 12 bases. The germline CDR1 and CDR2 sequences are LGHDT and YNNKEL (reference sequence). The J segment lost 5 bases and the V segment lost 8 bases, leaving 9 bases of the junction unmatched. The CDR3 runs to 15 residues. The CDR3 nucleotides read TGTGCCAGCCATGAGACTAGCGGGAGCAGGGAGACCCAGTACTTC. This encodes CASHETSGSRETQYF.

A remark on this clonotype: Being one base from a much bigger clone, this may be a read error. The CDR3 sequence is CSCQASGYEQYF. The CDR3 DNA reads as TGCAGCTGCCAGGCTAGCGGCTACGAGCAGTACTTC. V is TRBV29-1 and J is TRBJ2-7; the match to TRBD2 covers 7 bases. The V gene's germline CDR1 is SQVTM and CDR2 ANQGSEA. CDR3 size: 12 residues. Losses at the gene ends were 8 bases for V and 3 bases for J; bases not matched to a gene: 7.

This clonotype appeared many times. The rearrangement uses TRBV3-1 and TRBJ1-2; D unclear. The CDR3 length is 15 residues. Germline V CDR1 and CDR2: LGHDT, YNNKEL (reference sequence). V was clipped by 8 bases and J by 3 bases, with 19 bases between them. CDR3 DNA sequence: TGTGCCAGCCGCCCGAACTTCCGGGAAGACTATGGCTACACCTTC. Its protein product is CASRPNFREDYGYTF.

This clonotype was counted between two and nine times. The chain employs TRBV5-8 and TRBJ1-5; TRBD1 matches 8 bases. Per the germline V gene, CDR1 is SGHTS and CDR2 is YDEGEE. This CDR3 contains 16 residues. J gave up 0 bases and V 2 bases, and 4 bases lay outside the gene matches. CDR3 sequence: CASSLTGGYSNQPQHF. The DNA of the CDR3 is TGTGCCAGCAGCTTAACAGGGGGGTATAGCAATCAGCCCCAGCATTTT. Full variable domain (missing parts from reference TRBV5-8 and TRBJ1-5): EAGVTQSPTHLIKTRGQQATLRCSPISGHTSVYWYQQALGLGLQFLLWYDEGEERNRGNFPPRFSGRQFPNYSSELNVNALELEDSALYLCASSLTGGYSNQPQHFGDGTRLSIL.

The chain has TRBV10-3 and TRBJ2-3; D possibly corresponds to TRBD1 (5 bases). Germline CDR1 ENHRY, CDR2 SYGVKD. This CDR3 is 13 amino acids long. The ends were cut back, 2 bases at V and 5 bases at J, with 8 bases in the middle. CDR3 sequence reads: CAISEERGDTQYF. DNA of the CDR3: TGTGCCATCAGTGAGGAAAGGGGAGATACGCAGTATTTT.

The V gene is TRBV27, the J gene TRBJ2-7; D might be TRBD2 (5 bases). The CDR3 totals 15 residues. Trimming cost V 3 bases and J 5 bases, with 17 bases left between them. Per germline, CDR1 MNHEY and CDR2 SMNVEV (reference sequence). The CDR3 coding sequence is TGTGCCAGCAGTTTCCCCGGGATGGGGAAGGACGAGCAGTACTTC. Translation gives CASSFPGMGKDEQYF.

Turning to this clonotype: A much more abundant neighbour one base away suggests this may be a read error. This is likely a read error, given that the CDR3 carries no conserved phenylalanine or tryptophan at its end. This rearrangement joins TRBV7-9 to TRBJ2-5; TRBD2 matches 7 bases. V lost 0 bases, J lost 3 bases, and 10 bases stayed unmatched. The CDR3 runs to 17 residues. CDR1 SEHNR and CDR2 FQNEAQ come from the germline V gene (reference sequence). CDR3 protein: CASSLARVREIEETQYS. The CDR3 DNA reads TGTGCCAGCAGCTTAGCGAGGGTGCGGGAGATAGAAGAGACCCAGTACTCC.

This clonotype came up many times. This sequence joins TRBV7-9 and TRBJ2-2; 9 bases are shared with TRBD1. CDR3 length: 16 residues. J gave up 3 bases and V 3 bases, and 5 bases lay outside the gene matches. Germline V gives CDR1 SEHNR, CDR2 FQNEAQ (reference sequence). The CDR3 nucleotides are TGTGCCAGCAGCTTTCCGGGACAGGGCTACACCGGGGAGCTGTTTTTT. The encoded protein is CASSFPGQGYTGELFF.

This clonotype appeared a few times. V usage is TRBV11-2 and J usage is TRBJ2-5, with 10 bases identical to TRBD1. Unmatched junction bases numbered 5, after V lost 5 bases and J lost 5 bases. The germline gives CDR1 SGHAT, CDR2 FQNNGV. CDR3 length: 14 residues. The CDR3 bases are TGTGCCAGCAGCCGGACAGGGGGGGGGGAGACCCAGTACTTC. It yields the protein CASSRTGGGETQYF. Variable domain in full (rest from reference TRBV11-2 and TRBJ2-5): EAGVAQSPRYKIIEKRQSVAFWCNPISGHATLYWYQQILGQGPKLLIQFQNNGVVDDSQLPKDRFSAERLKGVDSTLKIQPAKLEDSAVYLCASSRTGGGETQYFGPGTRLLVL.

The V and J genes are TRBV25-1 and TRBJ1-1; a weak D match, TRBD1 (5 bases). The CDR3 consists of 12 residues. CDR1 and CDR2 from the germline V gene are MGHDK and SYGVNS. Trimming took off 6 bases at V and 6 bases at J, with 11 bases between the two ends. CDR3 loop: CASRQGNAEAFF. The CDR3 DNA sequence: TGTGCCAGCAGGCAGGGAAACGCTGAAGCTTTCTTT.

This clonotype was recorded a few times. V and J are TRBV7-2 and TRBJ2-7; 10 bases match TRBD2. This CDR3 comprises 16 residues. CDR1 is SGHTA and CDR2 is FQGNSA in the germline V gene. V was pared by 2 bases and J by 5 bases, with 9 bases of the junction left unmatched. The CDR3 coding sequence is TGTGCCAGCAGCTTAATGTCTTACGGACTAGCGGACGAGCAGTACTTC. It is translated as CASSLMSYGLADEQYF.

This clonotype appeared many times. The V gene is TRBV29-1, the J gene TRBJ2-5; a possible D gene is TRBD1 (5 bases). The ends were cut back, 7 bases at V and 0 bases at J, with 15 bases in the middle. Germline assignment: CDR1 SQVTM and CDR2 ANQGSEA. CDR3 length: 14 amino acids. CDR3 nucleotides: TGCAGCGCCTACCCTGACAGCCACCAAGAGACCCAGTACTTC. The encoded protein is CSAYPDSHQETQYF. The entire variable domain, with the rest obtained from reference TRBV29-1 and TRBJ2-5, is as follows: SAVISQKPSRDICQRGTSLTIQCQVDSQVTMMFWYRQQPGQSLTLIATANQGSEATYESGFVIDKFPISRPNLTFSTLTVSNMSPEDSSIYLCSAYPDSHQETQYFGPGTRLLVL.

In this sample, this clonotype turned up many times. The chain combines TRBV7-9 with TRBJ2-1; D perhaps matches TRBD2 (5 bases). The germline CDR1 and CDR2 sequences are SEHNR and FQNEAQ (reference sequence). V lost 0 bases and J 2 bases, leaving 11 bases between the germline ends. The CDR3 has 16 residues. The CDR3 DNA sequence: TGTGCCAGCAGCTTAGCGCGGTACGGGGCCTACAATGAGCAGTTCTTC. Translated: CASSLARYGAYNEQFF.

This clonotype was detected a few times. The chain recombines TRBV19 with TRBJ1-1, with TRBD1 matching 9 bases. This CDR3 comprises 15 residues. Germline CDR1 reads LNHDA; CDR2 reads SQIVND (reference sequence). Trimming at V came to 5 bases and at J to 5 bases, leaving 9 bases not matched to a gene. The CDR3 nucleotides are TGTGCCAGTAGTTATACAGGGGGCGGGCAGACTGAAGCTTTCTTT. Amino acid sequence: CASSYTGGGQTEAFF.

Many counts were recorded for this clonotype. The rearrangement uses TRBV4-3 and TRBJ1-1, with TRBD1 identical over 10 bases. This CDR3 region has 17 residues. In germline, CDR1 is LGHNA, CDR2 YSLEER. Trimming cost V 0 bases and J 4 bases; bases outside gene matches: 8. This CDR3 reads CASSQDHWGQGSTEAFF. The CDR3 DNA is TGCGCCAGCAGCCAAGATCATTGGGGACAGGGGAGCACTGAAGCTTTCTTT.

The sample holds many counts of this clonotype. The chain is built from TRBV5-4 and TRBJ2-7, with D uncertain. The CDR3 totals 14 residues. V lost 3 bases and J lost 5, with 15 bases in between. The germline V gene has CDR1 SGHNT and CDR2 YYREEE (reference sequence). The DNA of the CDR3 is TGTGCCAGCAGCTCTCTCCTGGGCTGGGACGAGCAGTACTTC. Protein product: CASSSLLGWDEQYF.

With respect to this clonotype: This may be a read error, as it is one base from a much larger clone. The conserved phenylalanine or tryptophan normally closing the CDR3 is absent here, so this likely arose from a read error. The chain couples TRBV4-3 to TRBJ2-3, with a weak D call TRBD2 (6 bases). CDR3 length: 15 residues. In germline, CDR1 is LGHNA, CDR2 YSLEER. V shed 0 bases and J shed 2 bases, with 9 bases lying between them. The CDR3, as DNA: TGCGCCAGCAGCCAAGATGGAGGGGTCACAGATACGCAGTATCTT. Protein product: CASSQDGGVTDTQYL.

Concerning this clonotype itself: This may come from a read error, since a much larger clone is one base off. The gene calls are TRBV9 and TRBJ2-1; no clear D gene. Trimming removed 4 bases from V and 10 bases from J, with 12 bases in between. Looked up from germline, CDR1 is SGDLS and CDR2 is YYNGEE. The CDR3 is made up of 12 amino acids. CDR3 nucleotide sequence: TGTGCCAGCAGCCCTTTTGGGTCAGAGCAGTTCTTC. Its protein is CASSPFGSEQFF.

Details on this clonotype: Possible read error: a much larger clone is one base away. This rearrangement joins TRBV5-1 to TRBJ2-1; D tentatively reads TRBD1 or TRBD2 (5 bases each). Trimming stripped 0 bases from V and 9 bases from J, with 16 bases between. The CDR3 runs 15 residues. Germline CDR1 reads SGHRS; CDR2 reads YFSETQ. The CDR3 spells CASSLVGGDVSEQFF. In nucleotides, the CDR3 is TGCGCCAGCAGCTTGGTTGGGGGAGATGTCAGTGAGCAGTTCTTC.

This clonotype was seen many times. The chain employs TRBV4-3 and TRBJ1-2; D possibly corresponds to TRBD1 (5 bases). This CDR3 is 15 amino acids long. V lost 1 base and J lost 4, with 13 bases in between. The germline CDR1 and CDR2 sequences are LGHNA and YSLEER. The CDR3 sequence is CASSQGTWGGYGYTF. The CDR3, as DNA: TGCGCCAGCAGCCAAGGGACTTGGGGGGGCTATGGCTACACCTTC.

This clonotype came up many times. The chain joins TRBV27 to TRBJ1-1, with TRBD1 as a possible D gene (5 bases). The CDR3 length is 13 residues. The V end was cut by 5 bases, the J end by 5 bases, with 12 bases between. Germline V gene lookup returns CDR1 MNHEY and CDR2 SMNVEV (reference sequence). The CDR3 coding sequence is TGTGCCAGCAGTCTTCAGGGTTGGACTGAAGCTTTCTTT. Protein product: CASSLQGWTEAFF.

In its sample, this clonotype was seen a few times. The V and J genes are TRBV19 and TRBJ2-3; 12 nucleotides line up with TRBD2. Unmatched junction bases numbered 7, after V lost 3 bases and J lost 0 bases. The CDR3 is made up of 18 amino acids. The germline gives CDR1 LNHDA, CDR2 SQIVND (reference sequence). CDR3 DNA: TGTGCCAGTAGTATGGGACTAGCGGGCAGTAGTAGCACAGATACGCAGTATTTT. It yields the protein CASSMGLAGSSSTDTQYF.

This clonotype has a count of ten or more. This chain links TRBV20-1 with TRBJ2-7, with D perhaps matching TRBD2 (6 bases). Trimming took off 3 bases at V and 1 base at J, with 10 bases between the two ends. The germline gives CDR1 DFQATT, CDR2 SNEGSKA (reference sequence). The CDR3 loop spans 13 amino acids. The CDR3 DNA follows: TGCAGTGCTAGGGCCGGGACTTCCTACGAGCAGTACTTC. The encoded protein is CSARAGTSYEQYF.